The subject of this entry is one T cell receptor (beta chain). Its antigen is unknown. Base qualities are missing; no much larger clone stands one base away. Healthy HIV-negative adults with no recently reported acute infections or vaccinations were included as donors. All donors were Caucasian adults living in Nashville, Tennessee, USA. Magnetic negative selection was used to enrich CD4+ T cells, after which naive cells were positively selected on CD45RA and the negative fraction became the memory subset. Blood was obtained by leukapheresis, after which PBMCs were separated by Ficoll-Histopaque density gradient centrifugation and cryopreserved in liquid nitrogen vapor phase. Analytical flow cytometry was used to check the purity and quantity of each magnetically sorted T cell population. Genomic DNA was isolated from every sorted fraction and measured by UV absorbance on a Nanodrop 2000c. The entry originates in a study of shared clonotypes between healthy human individuals (dated by TCRdb to about 2020). Background for the entire study: The cohort included three men and a couple of women between 18 and 49 years of age. For each donor, CD4 naive and CD4 memory were each run on three plates, CD8 naive on two plates, and CD8 memory on one plate. The study deeply sequenced blood TCR repertoires of five healthy adults to estimate repertoire size and the extent of clonotype sharing between individuals. To increase sequencing depth and limit assay-specific biases, different laboratories used diverse techniques to prepare libraries and sequence TCR repertoires. Leukapheresis yielded between about 0.8 and 8.9 billion PBMCs per donor.

Using the deep immunoSEQ assay, multiplex PCR amplified TCR CDR3 regions from genomic DNA. For each cell subset, the extracted genomic DNA was distributed evenly across all wells of several immunoSEQ 96-well plates, and each plate served as one replicate. Each replicate PCR for sorted subsets received roughly 200 ng genomic DNA, equal to roughly 33,000 T cell genomes. Purified libraries were quantified with a Qubit 3.0 fluorometer, sized on a Bioanalyzer 2100, and re-quantified with the KAPA Library Quantification kit. Each immunoSEQ 96-well plate was sequenced on its own single-read 150-cycle Illumina NextSeq 550 flow cell. Under the source paper's analysis protocol: The immunoSEQ output contained only junctional sequences without quality scores, so filtering could not match that applied to full-length reads. To assign V/J genes and CDR3, sequences were annotated against IMGT germline references using PyIR, a Python wrapper for IgBLAST v1.9. Reads were filtered out if the reads had weak V/J assignments (E-value above 1e-6), no CDR3, stop codons, out-of-frame junctions, or ambiguous translated residues. A V3J clonotype was defined by an identical inferred V gene, J gene, and CDR3 amino acid sequence. Percentage overlap between repertoires was computed as shared unique clonotypes divided by the size of the smaller repertoire. Three approaches were used to assess repertoire richness: RTK rarefaction, the Chao1 estimator, and Recon v2.1 estimates of unobserved clonotypes. For all TCRbeta clonotypes obtained by the gDNA method from a few donors, generation probabilities were computed with OLGA. TCRdb stores this immuneACCESS table with in-frame sequences only. Part of the clones is absent; in the studies checked, under half of the shortfall reflects unresolved V genes, and no reason is known for the rest. The D gene and trimming were derived from the DNA, and the V and J assignments and clone size from that table. Recorded for this sample are more than 2 million clones; 95% of them occurred a single time. The ten largest clones capture 0.1% to 0.15% of the sample.

The CDR3 covers 17 residues, taking in both the cysteine and the phenylalanine. Only CDR3 DNA is held: 51 bases, read in frame from base 1. V is clipped by 1 base and J by 8 bases, and the sequence between their germline boundaries is 23 bases long. The CDR1 and CDR2 encoded by the germline V gene are SGHTA and FQGNSA. Paper-wide results and their limitations: Larger estimated clonotype richness was generally found for naive subsets than for memory subsets. Sampling was limited to blood, and TCR repertoires in tissue likely differ from TCR repertoires in blood. Because the study included a small number of donors, the genetic and exposure-history diversity represented was limited. Pairwise subsampling indicated that sequencing depth was expected to affect the degree of clonotype sharing among donors. Even with the large sequencing depth, rarefaction of the sorted-subset datasets indicated that sequencing was incomplete. When a few donors were compared, the shared fraction of clonotypes was 5% to 6.5% for naive CD4, more than 3% for naive CD8, 2% to 2.5% for memory CD4, and 0.35% to 0.4% for memory CD8. Compared with non-shared clonotypes, clonotypes shared by all four sorted-subset donors had higher generation probabilities.

Sequencing input: naive CD4+ T cells sorted from blood. The cell subset or site label for this specimen denotes: CD45RA+ positively selected. In this chain, TRBV7-2 is recombined with TRBJ1-2; TRBD1 could be the D gene, as 5 bases match. This TCR derives from a man between 18 and 29 years old in good health. In nucleotide form, the sequence is TGTGCCAGCAGCTTAGGGTGGGACGGGGCTACCTCGGGAGGCTACACCTTC. This translates into CASSLGWDGATSGGYTF.